This T cell receptor (beta chain) was captured by sequencing in a study of cytomegalovirus exposure and HLA in healthy donors. Overall study results and limits: Later analysis demonstrated an association between a missense DCLRE1C variant and TCR beta V- and J-gene trimming. What a later analysis reportedly showed was that an Asian-associated ancestry cluster had fewer N-insertions than the roughly 700-donor mean.

Trimming took 4 bases from V and 7 from J; bases not matched to a gene: 3. Germline lookup yields CDR1 SGHTA and CDR2 FQGTGA. The CDR3 is made up of 13 amino acids. The PCR made use of 60 Vbeta and 13 Jbeta primers. The authors' processing: It was a later analysis that counted 83 million or so unique TCR beta chains, of which some 10 million were shared. Clones were read by immunoSEQ multiplex PCR, and TCRdb kept only the in-frame ones, dropping some. V, J and clone size derive from that table, while D and trimming were established from the DNA sequence. The sample carries over 70,000 clones, roughly 80% recorded once. Note on this clone: As yet, its antigen is unknown.

The sequenced sample consisted of PBMCs. The sequence derives from a man in his fifties in good health and CMV-seropositive. The chain couples TRBV7-3 to TRBJ2-4, with TRBD1 matching over 8 bases. The CDR3 is CASSSDRGNIQYF. CDR3 in DNA: TGTGCCAGCAGCTCAGACAGGGGTAACATTCAGTACTTC.